This passage covers 31 T cell receptor beta chains from one sample sequenced in a study of cytomegalovirus exposure and HLA in healthy donors. Primers: 60 Vbeta forward and 13 Jbeta reverse. Method: immunoSEQ multiplex PCR; TCRdb's copy keeps in-frame clones and lacks some. The table has around 160,000 clones, approximately 80% seen once. Sequenced material: PBMCs. These TCRs come from a man aged 35 to 55 in good health and CMV-seropositive.

The genes are TRBV27 and TRBJ2-2, with 14 bases aligning to TRBD2. Germline loops: CDR1 MNHEY, CDR2 SMNVEV (reference sequence). This CDR3 contains 16 residues. Trimming removed 3 bases from V and 6 bases from J; junction bases left unmatched: 3. DNA of the CDR3: TGTGCCAGCAGTTTTGGGACTAGCGGGAGCTCCGGGGAGCTGTTTTTT. It yields the protein CASSFGTSGSSGELFF.

The chain carries TRBV5-1 and TRBJ2-7; 7 nucleotides align to TRBD1. The V and J ends lost 4 bases and 3 bases, in that order; junction bases with no gene match: 4. Germline V lookup: CDR1 SGHRS, CDR2 YFSETQ. This CDR3 has 13 residues. Here the CDR3 reads CASSTRQGYEQYF. In DNA, the CDR3 is TGCGCCAGCAGCACACGACAGGGCTACGAGCAGTACTTC.

CDR3 protein: CASRGWITDTQYF. The CDR3 DNA reads TGTGCCAGCCGAGGCTGGATCACAGATACGCAGTATTTT. This chain links TRBV6-1 with TRBJ2-3; no clear D. The germline V gene encodes CDR1 MNHNS and CDR2 SASEGT. This CDR3 is 13 amino acids long. V was shortened by 8 bases and J by 2 bases, with 11 bases between the two germline ends.

The chain recombines TRBV9 with TRBJ2-7; D is unclear. V lost 0 bases, J lost 5 bases, and 15 bases lay in between. CDR3 length: 15 residues. Germline V gene sequence: CDR1 SGDLS, CDR2 YYNGEE. DNA for the CDR3: TGTGCCAGCAGCGTAGGGCCCCAGGCGAAGGACGAGCAGTACTTC. Its translation is CASSVGPQAKDEQYF.

The rearrangement links TRBV29-1 to TRBJ2-5, with 10 bases that match TRBD2. The germline V gene has CDR1 SQVTM and CDR2 ANQGSEA. With 7 bases clipped from V and 5 bases from J, the junction kept 13 bases outside the gene matches. The CDR3 loop spans 15 amino acids. The CDR3 here is CSALFSLAGDETQYF. CDR3 nucleotide sequence: TGCAGCGCCCTCTTTTCTCTAGCGGGAGACGAGACCCAGTACTTC.

The chain has TRBV18 and TRBJ2-5; D is undetermined. Germline CDR1 and CDR2: KGHSH and LQKENI. The CDR3 loop spans 13 amino acids. Trimming removed 3 bases at V and 5 bases at J, with 10 bases between. The CDR3 spells CASSPLSSETQYF. Written as DNA, the CDR3 is TGTGCCAGCTCACCCCTTTCTTCGGAGACCCAGTACTTC. Full variable domain (rest looked up from reference TRBV18 and TRBJ2-5): NAGVMQNPRHLVRRRGQEARLRCSPMKGHSHVYWYRQLPEEGLKFMVYLQKENIIDESGMPKERFSAEFPKEGPSILRIQQVVRGDSAAYFCASSPLSSETQYFGPGTRLLVL.

This chain uses TRBV9 with TRBJ2-1; TRBD1 matches 7 bases. The CDR3 totals 15 residues. Germline trimming cut 3 bases from V and 4 bases from J; bases unmatched to any gene: 7. Germline CDR1 and CDR2: SGDLS and YYNGEE. This chain's CDR3 is CASSDRDSEYNEQFF. CDR3 nucleotide sequence: TGTGCCAGCAGCGACCGGGACAGCGAATACAATGAGCAGTTCTTC.

This chain connects TRBV7-6 to TRBJ2-7, with 13 positions matching TRBD2. The CDR3 is 15 residues long. V shed 8 bases, J shed 1 base, and the junction held 5 bases outside the gene matches. The germline V gene has CDR1 SGHVS and CDR2 FNYEAQ. This CDR3 is CASLQGLAGSYEQYF. CDR3 coding DNA: TGTGCCAGCCTACAGGGACTAGCGGGATCCTACGAGCAGTACTTC.

This clone was found a few times. V and J are TRBV19 and TRBJ2-2, with a possible D match to TRBD1 (5 bases). This CDR3 comprises 14 residues. Germline CDR1 is LNHDA and CDR2 is SQIVND (reference sequence). V lost 1 base, J lost 5 bases, and 8 bases lay in between. The CDR3, as DNA: TGTGCCAGTAGTATAGTAGGGGTGACCGGGGAGCTGTTTTTT. Encoded protein: CASSIVGVTGELFF.

The chain uses TRBV19 and TRBJ2-5, with TRBD1 identical over 8 bases. The V gene's germline CDR1 is LNHDA and CDR2 SQIVND (reference sequence). This CDR3 contains 19 residues. V lost 5 bases and J lost 7; bases outside the gene matches: 24. CDR3 loop: CASSEFFVTGTGIGGTQYF. The CDR3 region has the DNA TGTGCCAGTAGTGAGTTCTTCGTGACCGGGACAGGAATCGGCGGGACCCAGTACTTC.

This clone was observed a few times. This rearrangement joins TRBV5-1 to TRBJ2-3; 7 nucleotides agree with TRBD2. V was pared by 7 bases and J by 5 bases, with 10 bases of the junction left unmatched. Germline assignment: CDR1 SGHRS and CDR2 YFSETQ. The CDR3 is 14 amino acids. DNA of the CDR3: TGCGCCAGCCGGCTGGCGGGAGTACGAGATACGCAGTATTTT. Translation: CASRLAGVRDTQYF.

This clone was counted only a few times. The chain recombines TRBV6-6 with TRBJ2-1; 9 bases align to TRBD2. The CDR3 is made up of 15 amino acids. CDR1 is MNHNY and CDR2 is SVGAGI in the germline V gene (reference sequence). The V segment lost 4 bases and the J segment 6 bases; nucleotides outside the gene matches: 7. In nucleotides, the CDR3 is TGTGCCAGCAGTTCCCGACTAGCGGTAACCAATGAGCAGTTCTTC. Residues: CASSSRLAVTNEQFF.

V and J are TRBV9 and TRBJ2-2, with unresolved D. V lost 0 bases to trimming and J lost 1 base, with 10 bases between them. This CDR3 is built from 16 residues. From germline, CDR1 is SGDLS and CDR2 YYNGEE. CDR3 in amino acids: CASSVGWSQNTGELFF. Here the CDR3 DNA reads TGTGCCAGCAGCGTAGGTTGGAGTCAGAACACCGGGGAGCTGTTTTTT.

The chain combines TRBV20-1 with TRBJ2-1; D gene ambiguous. V lost 0 bases and J 12 bases, leaving 9 bases between the germline ends. This CDR3 comprises 11 residues. CDR1 is DFQATT and CDR2 is SNEGSKA in the germline V gene (reference sequence). The CDR3 nucleotides read TGCAGTGCTAGAGATCAGTTAGCGCAGTTCTTC. Translating gives CSARDQLAQFF.

The chain uses TRBV5-1 and TRBJ2-2; 7 bases fit TRBD2. The germline CDR1 and CDR2 sequences are SGHRS and YFSETQ. Unmatched junction bases numbered 13, after V lost 2 bases and J lost 6 bases. The CDR3 contains 17 residues. CDR3 region: CASSFLVREGIAGELFF. The CDR3 DNA reads TGCGCCAGCAGCTTCTTGGTAAGGGAGGGAATCGCCGGGGAGCTGTTTTTT.

The V and J genes are TRBV27 and TRBJ2-5; 8 positions agree with TRBD2. CDR3 size: 17 residues. Germline V gene data show CDR1 as MNHEY and CDR2 as SMNVEV (reference sequence). The V gene end was trimmed by 6 bases and the J gene end by 1 base; junction bases not matched to a gene: 13. CDR3: CASRPGSYSGIQETQYF. CDR3 nucleotide sequence: TGTGCCAGCAGGCCCGGATCGTATAGCGGGATCCAAGAGACCCAGTACTTC.

The chain has TRBV5-8 and TRBJ2-5, with a tentative D call TRBD2 (6 bases). The CDR3 consists of 13 residues. The V end lost 3 bases, the J end lost 5 bases, and 11 bases lay between the germline ends. The germline V gene encodes CDR1 SGHTS and CDR2 YDEGEE. The CDR3 region has the DNA TGTGCCAGCAGCTGGGACTTAGCTGAGACCCAGTACTTC. It translates to CASSWDLAETQYF.

The genes are TRBV28 and TRBJ2-7, with TRBD1 identical over 10 bases. The CDR3 extends over 16 amino acids. Germline V gene data show CDR1 as MDHEN and CDR2 as SYDVKM. The V segment lost 7 bases and the J segment 0 bases; nucleotides outside the gene matches: 9. The CDR3 spells CASTRPGQGPSYEQYF. CDR3 nucleotide sequence: TGTGCCAGCACTCGACCGGGACAGGGGCCCTCCTACGAGCAGTACTTC.

This chain links TRBV7-9 with TRBJ2-7; D is perhaps TRBD1 (5 bases). Deletions cut 0 bases from V and 2 bases from J, with 11 bases between. The CDR3 length is 15 residues. The germline gives CDR1 SEHNR, CDR2 FQNEAQ (reference sequence). The CDR3 DNA reads TGTGCCAGCAGCTTAGCTTTGGGGCAGGCCTACGAGCAGTACTTC. Its protein product is CASSLALGQAYEQYF.

The chain uses TRBV29-1 and TRBJ2-1, with TRBD2 matching 7 bases. The germline CDR1 and CDR2 sequences are SQVTM and ANQGSEA. The CDR3 consists of 13 residues. After removal of 6 bases from V and 4 bases from J, the junction contained 6 bases not matched to a gene. The CDR3 region is CSVLGEGYNEQFF. In DNA form, the CDR3 reads TGCAGCGTCCTCGGGGAGGGGTACAATGAGCAGTTCTTC.

The CDR3 loop is CASSSPPLGQSSYEQYF. CDR3 nucleotide sequence: TGTGCCAGCAGCTCGCCGCCCCTGGGACAGTCCTCCTACGAGCAGTACTTC. This chain uses TRBV6-4 with TRBJ2-7; 7 bases align to TRBD1. This CDR3 is built from 17 residues. V lost 6 bases to trimming and J lost 0 bases; unmatched junction nucleotides: 14. Germline V lookup: CDR1 MRHNA, CDR2 SNTAGT.

The chain employs TRBV30 and TRBJ2-7; maybe TRBD2 (5 bases). This CDR3 is 13 amino acids long. V shed 4 bases and J shed 4 bases, with 14 bases lying between them. Germline V gene lookup returns CDR1 GTSNPN and CDR2 SVGIG (reference sequence). CDR3 in DNA: TGTGCCTGGACCAGCGGAGACAAGTACGAGCAGTACTTC. This sequence encodes CAWTSGDKYEQYF.

This chain links TRBV18 with TRBJ2-7, with TRBD2 matching 13 bases. In germline, CDR1 is KGHSH, CDR2 LQKENI. There are 17 residues in the CDR3. V dropped 5 bases and J dropped 2; count of bases not matched to a gene: 9. CDR3: CASSLGTSGNKAYEQYF. CDR3 in DNA: TGTGCCAGCTCATTAGGGACTAGCGGGAACAAGGCCTACGAGCAGTACTTC.

The chain uses TRBV5-8 and TRBJ2-1; a weak D match, TRBD2 (5 bases). Germline-derived CDR1 and CDR2 are SGHTS and YDEGEE. The CDR3 consists of 15 residues. The V gene lost 1 base and the J gene lost 7 bases, with 15 bases spanning the gap. The CDR3 DNA sequence: TGTGCCAGCAGCTTGATACTTGAGGGCAAAAATGAGCAGTTCTTC. Translation gives CASSLILEGKNEQFF.

The gene calls are TRBV6-1 and TRBJ1-6; D may be TRBD1 (5 bases). Trimming left V 3 bases short and J 0 bases short, with 12 bases between. The CDR3 is 17 residues long. The germline gives CDR1 MNHNS, CDR2 SASEGT. CDR3: CASSESHRSSYNSPLHF. The CDR3 DNA sequence: TGTGCCAGCAGTGAGTCGCACAGGAGCTCCTATAATTCACCCCTCCACTTT.

The chain is built from TRBV7-2 and TRBJ2-6; D unresolved. V was cut by 7 bases and J by 0 bases, with 4 bases left in between. The length of the CDR3 is 13 residues. Germline V gene sequence: CDR1 SGHTA, CDR2 FQGNSA. CDR3 region: CASTLSGANVLTF. As DNA, the CDR3 is TGTGCCAGCACCCTCTCTGGGGCCAACGTCCTGACTTTC.

The chain links TRBV19 to TRBJ2-1; D is unclear. The CDR3 is made up of 15 amino acids. Germline V CDR1 and CDR2: LNHDA, SQIVND (reference sequence). V was cut by 1 base and J by 5 bases, with 12 bases left in between. The chain's CDR3 is CASSIGGTSNNEQFF. The CDR3 DNA reads as TGTGCCAGTAGTATAGGAGGTACCAGCAACAATGAGCAGTTCTTC.

The V gene is TRBV5-8, the J gene TRBJ2-3; 8 nucleotides line up with TRBD2. J gave up 1 base and V 5 bases, and 6 bases lay outside the gene matches. The CDR3 is 15 amino acids. Germline V gene data show CDR1 as SGHTS and CDR2 as YDEGEE. CDR3 protein: CASSSGILGTDTQYF. CDR3 coding DNA: TGTGCCAGCAGTAGCGGGATCCTGGGCACAGATACGCAGTATTTT. The whole variable domain, filled in from reference TRBV5-8 and TRBJ2-3, reads EAGVTQSPTHLIKTRGQQATLRCSPISGHTSVYWYQQALGLGLQFLLWYDEGEERNRGNFPPRFSGRQFPNYSSELNVNALELEDSALYLCASSSGILGTDTQYFGPGTRLTVL.

This clone was detected only a few times. The chain uses TRBV4-1 and TRBJ1-2; perhaps TRBD1 as D (6 bases). Per the germline V gene, CDR1 is MGHRA and CDR2 is YSYEKL. The CDR3 runs to 14 residues. The V end lost 1 base, the J end lost 2 bases, and 8 bases lay between the germline ends. The CDR3 here is CASSQVGQNYGYTF. The CDR3 coding sequence is TGCGCCAGCAGCCAAGTCGGACAGAACTATGGCTACACCTTC.

V is TRBV27 and J is TRBJ2-7, with D tentatively TRBD1 (6 bases). This CDR3 has 15 residues. V was clipped by 5 bases and J by 0 bases, with 14 bases between them. Germline CDR1 reads MNHEY; CDR2 reads SMNVEV (reference sequence). CDR3 loop: CASSPVDRTSYEQYF. The DNA for the CDR3 is TGTGCCAGCAGTCCCGTCGACAGGACCTCCTACGAGCAGTACTTC.

The V call is TRBV4-3, the J call TRBJ2-3; tentative D call: TRBD1 (6 bases). This CDR3 is built from 14 residues. Trimming cost V 5 bases and J 2 bases, with 11 bases left between them. CDR1 is LGHNA, CDR2 YSLEER, per germline. Here the CDR3 DNA reads TGCGCCAGCAGCACGGGACATTCCACAGATACGCAGTATTTT. Protein: CASSTGHSTDTQYF.